These 14 T cell receptor beta chains originate from one sample sequenced in a study of PD-L1 blockade in urothelial cancer. Libraries were prepared by immunoSEQ multiplex PCR; TCRdb keeps only in-frame clonotypes and omits some of them. This sample yields tens of thousands of clones, of which roughly 84% are seen a single time; roughly 4.5% belongs to the top ten. This specimen consisted of PBMCs, obtained around atezolizumab (anti-PD-L1) treatment. The receptor source for this set is a man aged 70 or older with urothelial cancer.

This clone showed up just a few times. The chain couples TRBV28 to TRBJ2-7; maybe TRBD2 (6 bases). V was cut by 3 bases and J by 2 bases, with 11 bases left in between. CDR1 and CDR2 from the germline V gene are MDHEN and SYDVKM. The CDR3 runs to 14 residues. The CDR3 DNA sequence: TGTGCCAGCAGTTTGAGCGGGTTACCCTACGAGCAGTACTTC. It yields the protein CASSLSGLPYEQYF.

V is TRBV9 and J is TRBJ2-3; 9 bases agree with TRBD2. Germline trimming cut 0 bases from V and 2 bases from J; bases unmatched to any gene: 7. The CDR3 spans 17 residues. Germline values: CDR1 SGDLS, CDR2 YYNGEE. The CDR3 is CASSVESLAGLTDTQYF. In nucleotides, the CDR3 is TGTGCCAGCAGCGTAGAATCGCTAGCGGGACTCACAGATACGCAGTATTTT.

This clone was detected many times. The V gene is TRBV7-6, the J gene TRBJ2-7; D not certain. V lost 1 base and J lost 4, with 11 bases in between. There are 14 residues in the CDR3. CDR1 is SGHVS, CDR2 FNYEAQ, per germline. The CDR3 DNA is TGTGCCAGCAGCTTAGAAGACACCGTATACGAGCAGTACTTC. Translating it yields CASSLEDTVYEQYF.

V is TRBV11-2 and J is TRBJ2-7; a possible D gene is TRBD1 (5 bases). This CDR3 comprises 13 residues. The V gene's germline CDR1 is SGHAT and CDR2 FQNNGV. The ends were cut back, 4 bases at V and 7 bases at J, with 14 bases in the middle. CDR3 in DNA: TGTGCCAGCAGCTCCCACAGGACGAGGGAGCAGTACTTC. Protein sequence: CASSSHRTREQYF.

The DNA of the CDR3 is TGCAGCCGGACTGGGCAAGAGACCCAGTACTTC. Translation: CSRTGQETQYF. This sequence joins TRBV1 and TRBJ2-5; the table's D call TRBD2 went unverified against the DNA. TRBV1 is an annotated pseudogene. CDR3 size: 11 residues.

For the CDR3, the DNA is TGTGCCAGCAGTGACAGGGGTAATCAGCCCCAGCATTTT. It codes for CASSDRGNQPQHF. The J gene is TRBJ1-5, the V gene TRBV6-1, with D possibly being TRBD1 (6 bases). The V end lost 3 bases, the J end lost 4 bases, and 7 bases lay between the germline ends. Germline loops: CDR1 MNHNS, CDR2 SASEGT. There are 13 residues in the CDR3.

The gene calls are TRBV30 and TRBJ2-5, with 9 bases matching TRBD2. Germline V gives CDR1 GTSNPN, CDR2 SVGIG (reference sequence). The CDR3 sequence is 19 residues long. V lost 0 bases to trimming and J lost 5 bases; unmatched junction nucleotides: 19. CDR3 nucleotide sequence: TGTGCCTGGAGTGTACGGTTTTTAGCGGGAGCAATAGGGGGGGAGACCCAGTACTTC. Translation gives CAWSVRFLAGAIGGETQYF.

The chain combines TRBV29-1 with TRBJ2-7; D is possibly TRBD1 (6 bases). Looked up from germline, CDR1 is SQVTM and CDR2 is ANQGSEA. V lost 4 bases and J lost 0, with 13 bases in between. This CDR3 has 14 residues. The CDR3 is CSVVGTPSSYEQYF. The CDR3 DNA reads as TGCAGCGTTGTCGGGACACCGAGCTCCTACGAGCAGTACTTC.

The CDR3 reads CASSLRQGNTGELFF. The DNA for the CDR3 is TGCGCCAGCAGCTTGCGTCAGGGGAACACCGGGGAGCTGTTTTTT. The chain carries TRBV5-1 and TRBJ2-2; a possible D gene is TRBD1 (5 bases). Germline V gives CDR1 SGHRS, CDR2 YFSETQ. The CDR3 is 15 amino acids. The germline V and J ends were trimmed by 1 base and 1 base, with 8 bases remaining between them.

This clone was seen a few times. This sequence joins TRBV7-9 and TRBJ2-7, with 7 bases fitting TRBD2. The germline V gene encodes CDR1 SEHNR and CDR2 FQNEAQ (reference sequence). The V and J ends lost 8 bases and 4 bases, in that order; junction bases with no gene match: 14. The CDR3 covers 15 residues. The DNA for the CDR3 is TGTGCCAGCCTCCCTTCGGGAGGAGACAAGTACGAGCAGTACTTC. This translates into CASLPSGGDKYEQYF. Using reference TRBV7-9 and TRBJ2-7 for the parts outside the CDR3, the full variable domain is DTGVSQNPRHKITKRGQNVTFRCDPISEHNRLYWYRQTLGQGPEFLTYFQNEAQLEKSRLLSDRFSAERPKGSFSTLEIQRTEQGDSAMYLCASLPSGGDKYEQYFGPGTRLTVT.

The V and J genes are TRBV5-4 and TRBJ1-5, with D perhaps matching TRBD1 (6 bases). The V end lost 0 bases, the J end lost 1 base, and 17 bases lay between the germline ends. Germline loops: CDR1 SGHNT, CDR2 YYREEE (reference sequence). CDR3 length: 18 residues. Here the CDR3 reads CASSLAGLRTASNQPQHF. The CDR3 region has the DNA TGTGCCAGCAGCTTGGCGGGGTTAAGGACAGCAAGCAATCAGCCCCAGCATTTT.

V usage is TRBV4-1 and J usage is TRBJ2-3, with 10 nucleotides matching TRBD1. The ends lost 4 bases at V and 3 bases at J; junction bases unmatched: 13. Per the germline V gene, CDR1 is MGHRA and CDR2 is YSYEKL. The CDR3 totals 18 residues. CDR3 sequence (DNA): TGCGCCAGCAGCCTCATCCAAACCGGGACAGGGGCTACAGATACGCAGTATTTT. Translating it yields CASSLIQTGTGATDTQYF.

As DNA, the CDR3 is TGTGCCAGTGGGGACTTTACAGATACGCAGTATTTT. This codes for CASGDFTDTQYF. This chain joins TRBV6-1 and TRBJ2-3, with D possibly being TRBD2 (6 bases). The length of the CDR3 is 12 residues. Germline V gene sequence: CDR1 MNHNS, CDR2 SASEGT. Trimming pared 9 bases from V and 3 bases from J, leaving 10 bases between.

The genes are TRBV4-1 and TRBJ1-3, with TRBD1 as a possible D gene (5 bases). The CDR3 runs to 15 residues. CDR1 and CDR2 (germline): MGHRA, YSYEKL. V dropped 4 bases and J dropped 4 bases, with 14 bases sitting between them. The CDR3 nucleotides read TGCGCCAGCAGCCCCACCGGGGCGGGAGGAAACACCATATATTTT. Translated: CASSPTGAGGNTIYF.